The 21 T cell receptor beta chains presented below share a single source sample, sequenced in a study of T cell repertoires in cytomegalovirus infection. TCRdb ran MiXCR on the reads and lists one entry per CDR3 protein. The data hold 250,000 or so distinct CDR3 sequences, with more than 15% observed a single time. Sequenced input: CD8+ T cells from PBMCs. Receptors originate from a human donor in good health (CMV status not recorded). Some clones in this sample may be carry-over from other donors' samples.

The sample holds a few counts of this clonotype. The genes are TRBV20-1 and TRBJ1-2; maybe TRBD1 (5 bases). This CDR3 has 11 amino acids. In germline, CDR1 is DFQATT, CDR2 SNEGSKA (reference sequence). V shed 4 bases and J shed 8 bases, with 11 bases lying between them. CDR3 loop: CSAIVGEGYTF. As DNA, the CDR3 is TGCAGTGCTATAGTGGGGGAGGGCTACACCTTC.

CDR3 in DNA: TGTGCCAGCAGTTCTCCGGGACTAGGCTACAATGAGCAGTTCTTC. It encodes CASSSPGLGYNEQFF. The chain has TRBV28 and TRBJ2-1, with TRBD2 identical over 8 bases. Germline CDR1 MDHEN, CDR2 SYDVKM. The CDR3 totals 15 residues. Trimming at V came to 4 bases and at J to 3 bases, leaving 5 bases not matched to a gene.

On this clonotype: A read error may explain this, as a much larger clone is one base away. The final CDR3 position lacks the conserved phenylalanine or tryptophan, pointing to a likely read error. The CDR3 sequence is CASSLALGLGSNEQFL. The CDR3 region has the DNA TGTGCCAGCAGCTTAGCGTTGGGACTAGGTAGCAATGAGCAGTTCCTC. The genes are TRBV7-8 and TRBJ2-1; 8 nucleotides match TRBD2. The CDR3 runs to 16 residues. J was trimmed by 6 bases and V by 0 bases; bases with no gene match: 7. Germline CDR1 is SGHVS and CDR2 is FQNEAQ.

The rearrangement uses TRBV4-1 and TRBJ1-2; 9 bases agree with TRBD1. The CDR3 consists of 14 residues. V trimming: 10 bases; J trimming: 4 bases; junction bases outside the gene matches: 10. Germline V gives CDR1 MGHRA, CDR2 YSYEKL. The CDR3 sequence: CATGGQGPFYGYTF. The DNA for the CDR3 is TGCGCCACGGGAGGACAGGGGCCCTTCTATGGCTACACCTTC.

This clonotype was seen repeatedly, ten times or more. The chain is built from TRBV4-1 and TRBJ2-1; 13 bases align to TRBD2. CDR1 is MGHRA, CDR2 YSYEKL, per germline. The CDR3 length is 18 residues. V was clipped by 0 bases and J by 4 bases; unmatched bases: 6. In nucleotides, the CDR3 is TGCGCCAGCAGCCAAGATCCGACTAGCGGGGGGAGGTACAATGAGCAGTTCTTC. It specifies CASSQDPTSGGRYNEQFF.

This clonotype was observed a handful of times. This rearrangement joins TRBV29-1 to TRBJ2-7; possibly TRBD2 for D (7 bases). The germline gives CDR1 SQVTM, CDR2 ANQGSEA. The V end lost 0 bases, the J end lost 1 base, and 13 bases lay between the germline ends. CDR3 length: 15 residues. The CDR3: CSVEDDRGASYEQYF. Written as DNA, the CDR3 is TGCAGCGTTGAAGATGATCGGGGGGCTTCCTACGAGCAGTACTTC.

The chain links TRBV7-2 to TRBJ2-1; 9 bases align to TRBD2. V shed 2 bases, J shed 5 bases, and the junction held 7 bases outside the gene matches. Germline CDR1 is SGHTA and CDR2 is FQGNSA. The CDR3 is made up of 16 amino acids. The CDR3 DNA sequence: TGTGCCAGCAGCTTACCTGGGACTAGCCTTAACAATGAGCAGTTCTTC. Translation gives CASSLPGTSLNNEQFF.

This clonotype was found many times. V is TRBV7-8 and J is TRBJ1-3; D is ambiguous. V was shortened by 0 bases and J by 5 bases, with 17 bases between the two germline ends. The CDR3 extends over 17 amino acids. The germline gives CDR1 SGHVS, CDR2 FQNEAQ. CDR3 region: CASSLAGKQLGRNTIYF. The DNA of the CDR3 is TGTGCCAGCAGCTTAGCGGGTAAACAGTTGGGCCGAAACACCATATATTTT.

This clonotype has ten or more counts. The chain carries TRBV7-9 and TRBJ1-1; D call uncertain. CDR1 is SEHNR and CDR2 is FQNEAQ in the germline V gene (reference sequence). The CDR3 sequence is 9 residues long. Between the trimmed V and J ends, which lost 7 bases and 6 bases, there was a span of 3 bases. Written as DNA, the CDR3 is TGTGCCAGCAATCCTGAAGCTTTCTTT. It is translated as CASNPEAFF.

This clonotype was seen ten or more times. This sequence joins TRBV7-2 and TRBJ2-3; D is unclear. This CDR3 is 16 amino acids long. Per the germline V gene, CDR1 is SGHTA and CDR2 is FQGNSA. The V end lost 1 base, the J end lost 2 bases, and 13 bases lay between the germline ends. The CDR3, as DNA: TGTGCCAGCAGCTTAGAGTGGGATACCCCCACAGATACGCAGTATTTT. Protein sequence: CASSLEWDTPTDTQYF.

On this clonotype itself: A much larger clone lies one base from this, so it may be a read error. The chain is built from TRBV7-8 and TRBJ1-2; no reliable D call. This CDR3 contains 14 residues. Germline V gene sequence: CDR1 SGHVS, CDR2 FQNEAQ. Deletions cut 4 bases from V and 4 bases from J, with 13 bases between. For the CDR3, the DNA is TGTGCCAGCAGCTCCCCGAACGGTTCCTATGGCTACACCTTC. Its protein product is CASSSPNGSYGYTF.

The CDR3 bases are TGTGCCAGTAGTATTTCCAGCGCAACGTACAATGAGCAGTTCTTC. Amino acid sequence: CASSISSATYNEQFF. The V call is TRBV19, the J call TRBJ2-1, with no clear D. This CDR3 spans 15 amino acids. Trimming took 3 bases from V and 4 from J, leaving 13 bases between them. CDR1 is LNHDA, CDR2 SQIVND, per germline (reference sequence).

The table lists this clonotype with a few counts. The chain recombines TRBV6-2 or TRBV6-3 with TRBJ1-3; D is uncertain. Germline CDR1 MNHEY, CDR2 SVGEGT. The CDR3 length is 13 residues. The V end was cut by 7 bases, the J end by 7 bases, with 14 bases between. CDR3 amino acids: CASIPAYENTIYF. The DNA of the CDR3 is TGTGCCAGCATCCCGGCGTATGAGAACACCATATATTTT.

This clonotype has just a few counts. Here the CDR3 reads CASSLRDRRNEQFF. DNA for the CDR3: TGTGCCAGCAGCCTAAGGGACAGGCGGAATGAGCAGTTCTTC. The chain has TRBV5-4 and TRBJ2-1; 8 bases are shared with TRBD1. This CDR3 has 14 residues. V was clipped by 4 bases and J by 7 bases; unmatched bases: 7. Germline V CDR1 and CDR2: SGHNT, YYREEE (reference sequence).

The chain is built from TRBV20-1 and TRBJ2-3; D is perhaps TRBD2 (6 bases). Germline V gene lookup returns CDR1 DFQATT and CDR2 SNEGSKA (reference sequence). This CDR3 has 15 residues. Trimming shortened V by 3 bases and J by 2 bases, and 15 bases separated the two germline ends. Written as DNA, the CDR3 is TGCAGTGCTAGTGCTCTGGCGGGGCTCACAGATACGCAGTATTTT. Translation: CSASALAGLTDTQYF.

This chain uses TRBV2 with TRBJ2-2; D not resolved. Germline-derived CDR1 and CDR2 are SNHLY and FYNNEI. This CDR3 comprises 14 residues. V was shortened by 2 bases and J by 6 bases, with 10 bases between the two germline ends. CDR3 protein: CASSEWAWAGELFF. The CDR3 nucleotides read TGTGCCAGCAGTGAATGGGCGTGGGCCGGGGAGCTGTTTTTT. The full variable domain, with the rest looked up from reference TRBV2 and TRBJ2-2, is EPEVTQTPSHQVTQMGQEVILRCVPISNHLYFYWYRQILGQKVEFLVSFYNNEISEKSEIFDDQFSVERPDGSNFTLKIRSTKLEDSAMYFCASSEWAWAGELFFGEGSRLTVL.

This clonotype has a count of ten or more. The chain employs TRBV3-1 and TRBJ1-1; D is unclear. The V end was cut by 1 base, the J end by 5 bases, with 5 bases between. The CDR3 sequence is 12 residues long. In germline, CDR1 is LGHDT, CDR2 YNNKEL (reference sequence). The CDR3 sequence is CASSQGITEAFF. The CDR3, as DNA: TGTGCCAGCAGCCAAGGAATAACTGAAGCTTTCTTT. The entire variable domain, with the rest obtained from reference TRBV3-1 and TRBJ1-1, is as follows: DTAVSQTPKYLVTQMGNDKSIKCEQNLGHDTMYWYKQDSKKFLKIMFSYNNKELIINETVPNRFSPKSPDKAHLNLHINSLELGDSAVYFCASSQGITEAFFGQGTRLTVV.

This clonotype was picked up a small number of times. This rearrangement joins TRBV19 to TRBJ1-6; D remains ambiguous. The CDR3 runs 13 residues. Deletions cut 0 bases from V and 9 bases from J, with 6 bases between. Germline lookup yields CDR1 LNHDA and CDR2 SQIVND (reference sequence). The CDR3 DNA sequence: TGTGCCAGTAGTATAGAGGGGTTTTCACCCCTCCACTTT. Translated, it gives CASSIEGFSPLHF.

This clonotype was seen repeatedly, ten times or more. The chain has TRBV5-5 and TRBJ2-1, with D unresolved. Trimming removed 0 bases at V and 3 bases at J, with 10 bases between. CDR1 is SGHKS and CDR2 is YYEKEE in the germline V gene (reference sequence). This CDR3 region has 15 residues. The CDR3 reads CASSLEAIGYNEQFF. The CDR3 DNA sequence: TGTGCCAGCAGCTTGGAGGCAATCGGCTACAATGAGCAGTTCTTC.

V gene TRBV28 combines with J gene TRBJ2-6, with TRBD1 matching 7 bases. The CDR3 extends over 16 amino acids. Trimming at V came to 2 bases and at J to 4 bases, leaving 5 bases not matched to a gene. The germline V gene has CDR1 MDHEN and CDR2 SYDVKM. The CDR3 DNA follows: TGTGCCAGCAGTTTAAGAAGGGGGCCCGGGGCCAACGTCCTGACTTTC. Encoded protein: CASSLRRGPGANVLTF.

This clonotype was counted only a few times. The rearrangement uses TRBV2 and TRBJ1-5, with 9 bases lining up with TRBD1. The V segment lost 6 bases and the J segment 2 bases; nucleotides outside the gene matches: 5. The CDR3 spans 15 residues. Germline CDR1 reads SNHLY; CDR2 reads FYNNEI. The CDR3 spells CASSATGGGNQPQHF. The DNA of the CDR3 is TGTGCCAGCAGCGCGACAGGGGGTGGCAATCAGCCCCAGCATTTT. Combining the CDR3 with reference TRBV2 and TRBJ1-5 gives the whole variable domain EPEVTQTPSHQVTQMGQEVILRCVPISNHLYFYWYRQILGQKVEFLVSFYNNEISEKSEIFDDQFSVERPDGSNFTLKIRSTKLEDSAMYFCASSATGGGNQPQHFGDGTRLSIL.